This record looks at one T cell receptor (beta chain) sequence and its context. Its antigen is still unknown. The sample originates from a study of T cell repertoires and HLA-DP antigens. For the study at large: Pre-culture CD4+ samples used about 1.1 ug DNA versus around 220 ng for CD137+CD4+ sorts.

The CDR3 length is 13 residues. Between the trimmed V and J ends, which lost 0 bases and 4 bases, there was a span of 7 bases. Germline-derived CDR1 and CDR2 are SGHRS and YFSETQ. Assay: immunoSEQ multiplex PCR; the TCRdb copy retains only in-frame clones and omits some. In the table there are some 120,000 clones, more than 85% of which are singletons. The TCR originated in a woman between 18 and 29 years old in good health and CMV-seronegative. Sequenced input: CD4+ T cells from PBMCs. The chain has TRBV5-1 and TRBJ1-2; D may be TRBD1 (5 bases). In DNA, the CDR3 is TGCGCCAGCAGCTTGGAACAGGCCTATGGCTACACCTTC. The encoded protein is CASSLEQAYGYTF.